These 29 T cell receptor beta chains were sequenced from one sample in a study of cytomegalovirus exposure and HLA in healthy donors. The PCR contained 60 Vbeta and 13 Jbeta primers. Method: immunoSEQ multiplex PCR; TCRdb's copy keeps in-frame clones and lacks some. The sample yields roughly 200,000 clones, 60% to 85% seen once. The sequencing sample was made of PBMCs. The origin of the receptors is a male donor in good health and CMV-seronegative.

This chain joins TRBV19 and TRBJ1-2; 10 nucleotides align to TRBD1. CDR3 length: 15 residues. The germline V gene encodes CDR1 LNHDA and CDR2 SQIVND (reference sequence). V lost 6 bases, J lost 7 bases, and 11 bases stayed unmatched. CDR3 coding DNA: TGTGCCAGTAGGATACCGGGACAGGGGTTTAGTGGCTACACCTTC. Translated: CASRIPGQGFSGYTF.

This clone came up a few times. The CDR3 sequence: CASSPGESGANVLTF. The CDR3 coding sequence is TGTGCCAGCAGTCCAGGGGAGTCTGGGGCCAACGTCCTGACTTTC. The chain joins TRBV6-4 to TRBJ2-6; tentative D call: TRBD1 (6 bases). Trimming removed 5 bases at V and 1 base at J, with 9 bases between. Germline CDR1 reads MRHNA; CDR2 reads SNTAGT. The CDR3 runs to 15 residues.

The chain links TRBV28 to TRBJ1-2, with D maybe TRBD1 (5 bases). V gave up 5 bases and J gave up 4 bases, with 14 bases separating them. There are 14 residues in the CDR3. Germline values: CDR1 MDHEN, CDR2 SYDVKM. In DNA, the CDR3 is TGTGCCAGCAGTCAGGATGGGGCCGCCTATGGCTACACCTTC. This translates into CASSQDGAAYGYTF.

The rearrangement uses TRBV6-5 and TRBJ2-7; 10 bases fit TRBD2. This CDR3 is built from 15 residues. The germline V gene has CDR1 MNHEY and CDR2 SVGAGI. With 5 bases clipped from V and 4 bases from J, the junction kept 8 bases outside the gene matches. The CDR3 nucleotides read TGTGCCAGCAGTCCCATCGCTAGCGGGAGATACGAGCAGTACTTC. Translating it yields CASSPIASGRYEQYF.

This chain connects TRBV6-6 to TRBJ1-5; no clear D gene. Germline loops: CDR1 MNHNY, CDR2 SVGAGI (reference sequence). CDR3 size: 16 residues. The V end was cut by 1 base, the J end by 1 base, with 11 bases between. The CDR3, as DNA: TGTGCCAGCAGTTACTTGAGAACAGTGAGCAATCAGCCCCAGCATTTT. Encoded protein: CASSYLRTVSNQPQHF.

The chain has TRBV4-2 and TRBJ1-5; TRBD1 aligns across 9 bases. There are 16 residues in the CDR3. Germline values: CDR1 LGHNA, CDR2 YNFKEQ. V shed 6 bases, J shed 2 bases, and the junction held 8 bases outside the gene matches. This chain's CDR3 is CASSLTGGEGNQPQHF. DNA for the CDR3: TGTGCCAGCAGTCTTACAGGGGGCGAGGGCAATCAGCCCCAGCATTTT.

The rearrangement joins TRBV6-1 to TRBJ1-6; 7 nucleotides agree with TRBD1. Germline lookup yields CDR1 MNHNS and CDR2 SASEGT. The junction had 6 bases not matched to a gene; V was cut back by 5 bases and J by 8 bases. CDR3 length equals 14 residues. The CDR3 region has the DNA TGTGCCAGCAGTAAATGGGACAGAGATTCACCCCTCCACTTT. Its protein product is CASSKWDRDSPLHF.

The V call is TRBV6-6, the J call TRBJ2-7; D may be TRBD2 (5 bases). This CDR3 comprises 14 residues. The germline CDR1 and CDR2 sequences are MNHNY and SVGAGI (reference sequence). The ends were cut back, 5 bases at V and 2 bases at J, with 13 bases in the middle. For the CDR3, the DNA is TGTGCCAGCAGTAACGGACTGATCCCCTACGAGCAGTACTTC. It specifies CASSNGLIPYEQYF.

This chain's CDR3 is CAISEGLAGARGSHNEQFF. CDR3 DNA sequence: TGTGCCATCAGTGAGGGACTAGCGGGAGCCCGCGGATCCCACAATGAGCAGTTCTTC. The chain has TRBV10-3 and TRBJ2-1, with 13 bases matching TRBD2. CDR1 is ENHRY, CDR2 SYGVKD, per germline. V trimming: 2 bases; J trimming: 5 bases; junction bases outside the gene matches: 12. The CDR3 has 19 residues.

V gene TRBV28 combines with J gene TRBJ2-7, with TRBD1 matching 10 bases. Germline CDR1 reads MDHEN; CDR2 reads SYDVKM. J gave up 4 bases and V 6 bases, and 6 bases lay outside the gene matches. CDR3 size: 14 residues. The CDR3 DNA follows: TGTGCCAGCAGGCCCGACAGGGGGCGGTACGAGCAGTACTTC. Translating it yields CASRPDRGRYEQYF.

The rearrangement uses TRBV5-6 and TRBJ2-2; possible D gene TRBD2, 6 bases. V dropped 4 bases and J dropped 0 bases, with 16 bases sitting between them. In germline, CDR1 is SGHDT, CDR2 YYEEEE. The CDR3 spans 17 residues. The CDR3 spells CASSLGPGTSNTGELFF. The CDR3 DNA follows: TGTGCCAGCAGCCTGGGCCCCGGGACTTCGAACACCGGGGAGCTGTTTTTT.

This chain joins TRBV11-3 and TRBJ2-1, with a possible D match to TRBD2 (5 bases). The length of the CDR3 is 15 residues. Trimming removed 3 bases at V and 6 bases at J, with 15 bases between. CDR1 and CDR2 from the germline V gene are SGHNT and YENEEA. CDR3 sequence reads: CASSFQPGMPNEQFF. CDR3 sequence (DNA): TGTGCCAGCAGCTTCCAACCCGGGATGCCCAATGAGCAGTTCTTC. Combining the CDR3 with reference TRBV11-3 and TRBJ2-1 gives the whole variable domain EAGVVQSPRYKIIEKKQPVAFWCNPISGHNTLYWYLQNLGQGPELLIRYENEEAVDDSQLPKDRFSAERLKGVDSTLKIQPAELGDSAVYLCASSFQPGMPNEQFFGPGTRLTVL.

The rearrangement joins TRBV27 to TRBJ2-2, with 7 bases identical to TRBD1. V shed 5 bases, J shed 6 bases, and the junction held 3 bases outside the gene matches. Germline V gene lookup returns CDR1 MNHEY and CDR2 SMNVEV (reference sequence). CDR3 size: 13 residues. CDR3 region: CASSPQGAGELFF. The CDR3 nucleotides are TGTGCCAGCAGTCCGCAGGGGGCCGGGGAGCTGTTTTTT.

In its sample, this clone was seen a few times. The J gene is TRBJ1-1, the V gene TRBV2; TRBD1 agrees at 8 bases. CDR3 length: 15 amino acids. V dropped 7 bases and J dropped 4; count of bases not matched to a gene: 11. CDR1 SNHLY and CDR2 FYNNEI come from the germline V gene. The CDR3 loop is CASIEGGQGSTEAFF. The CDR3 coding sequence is TGTGCCAGCATAGAGGGAGGACAGGGATCCACTGAAGCTTTCTTT. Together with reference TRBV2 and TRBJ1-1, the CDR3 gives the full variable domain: EPEVTQTPSHQVTQMGQEVILRCVPISNHLYFYWYRQILGQKVEFLVSFYNNEISEKSEIFDDQFSVERPDGSNFTLKIRSTKLEDSAMYFCASIEGGQGSTEAFFGQGTRLTVV.

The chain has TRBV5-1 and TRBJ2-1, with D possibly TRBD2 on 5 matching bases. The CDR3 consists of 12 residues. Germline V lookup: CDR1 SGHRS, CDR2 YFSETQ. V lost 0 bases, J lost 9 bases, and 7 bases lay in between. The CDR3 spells CASSLAAAEQFF. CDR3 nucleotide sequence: TGCGCCAGCAGCTTGGCAGCGGCTGAGCAGTTCTTC.

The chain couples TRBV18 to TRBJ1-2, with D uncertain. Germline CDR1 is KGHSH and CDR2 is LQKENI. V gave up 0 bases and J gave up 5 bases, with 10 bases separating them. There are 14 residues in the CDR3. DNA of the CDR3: TGTGCCAGCTCACCACCTTACACCCGATATGGCTACACCTTC. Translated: CASSPPYTRYGYTF.

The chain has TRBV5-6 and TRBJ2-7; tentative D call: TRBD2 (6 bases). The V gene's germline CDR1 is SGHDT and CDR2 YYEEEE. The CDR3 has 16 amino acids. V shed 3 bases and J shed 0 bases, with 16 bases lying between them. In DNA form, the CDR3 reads TGTGCCAGCAGCTCGCTGGGGTCGCGGGACTCCTACGAGCAGTACTTC. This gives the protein CASSSLGSRDSYEQYF.

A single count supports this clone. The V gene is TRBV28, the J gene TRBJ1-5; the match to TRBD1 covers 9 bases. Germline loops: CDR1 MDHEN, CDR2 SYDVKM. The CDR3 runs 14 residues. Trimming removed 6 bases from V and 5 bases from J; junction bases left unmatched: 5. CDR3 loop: CASSPGQGYQPQHF. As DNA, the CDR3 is TGTGCCAGCAGCCCGGGACAGGGTTATCAGCCCCAGCATTTT.

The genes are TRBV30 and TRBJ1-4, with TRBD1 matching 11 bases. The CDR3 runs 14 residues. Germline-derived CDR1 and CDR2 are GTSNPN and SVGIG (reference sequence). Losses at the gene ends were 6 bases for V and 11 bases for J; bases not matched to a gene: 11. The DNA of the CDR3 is TGTGCCTGCGGAACCGGGACAGGGGGTTGGAAACTGTTTTTT. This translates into CACGTGTGGWKLFF.

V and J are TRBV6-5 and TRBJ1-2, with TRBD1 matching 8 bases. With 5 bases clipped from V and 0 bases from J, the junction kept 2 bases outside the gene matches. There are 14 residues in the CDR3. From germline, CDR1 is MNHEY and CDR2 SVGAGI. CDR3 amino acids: CASSEQGANYGYTF. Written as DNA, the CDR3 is TGTGCCAGCAGTGAACAGGGGGCTAACTATGGCTACACCTTC.

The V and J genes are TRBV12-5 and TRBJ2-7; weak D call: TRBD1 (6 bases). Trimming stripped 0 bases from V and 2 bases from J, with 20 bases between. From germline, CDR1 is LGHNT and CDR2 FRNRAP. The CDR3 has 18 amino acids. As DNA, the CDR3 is TGTGCTAGTGGTTTGGTACGGGTAGGGGGACATGGGCCCTACGAGCAGTACTTC. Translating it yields CASGLVRVGGHGPYEQYF.

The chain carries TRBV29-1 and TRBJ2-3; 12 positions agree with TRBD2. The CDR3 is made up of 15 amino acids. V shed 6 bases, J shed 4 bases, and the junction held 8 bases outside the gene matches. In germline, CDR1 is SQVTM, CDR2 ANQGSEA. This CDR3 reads CSVDSGLAGSDTQYF. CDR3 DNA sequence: TGCAGCGTGGATTCCGGACTAGCGGGGTCAGATACGCAGTATTTT.

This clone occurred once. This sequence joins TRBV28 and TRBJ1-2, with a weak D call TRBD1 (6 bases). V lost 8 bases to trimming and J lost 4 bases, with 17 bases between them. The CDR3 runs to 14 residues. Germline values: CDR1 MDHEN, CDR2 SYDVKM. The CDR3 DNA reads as TGTGCCAGCTCTTCGGGGGGGGCGGGCTATGGCTACACCTTC. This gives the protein CASSSGGAGYGYTF.

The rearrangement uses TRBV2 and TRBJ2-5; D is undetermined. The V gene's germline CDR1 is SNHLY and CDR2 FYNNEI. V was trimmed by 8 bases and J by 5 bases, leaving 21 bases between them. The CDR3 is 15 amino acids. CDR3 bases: TGTGCCAGCGGCCGCCTGGCACTTCCCGGGGAGACCCAGTACTTC. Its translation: CASGRLALPGETQYF. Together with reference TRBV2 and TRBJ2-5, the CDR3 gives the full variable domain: EPEVTQTPSHQVTQMGQEVILRCVPISNHLYFYWYRQILGQKVEFLVSFYNNEISEKSEIFDDQFSVERPDGSNFTLKIRSTKLEDSAMYFCASGRLALPGETQYFGPGTRLLVL.

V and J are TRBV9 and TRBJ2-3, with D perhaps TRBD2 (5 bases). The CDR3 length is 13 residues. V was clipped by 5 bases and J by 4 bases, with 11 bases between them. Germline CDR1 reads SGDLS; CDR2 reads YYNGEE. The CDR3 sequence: CASSRRGADTQYF. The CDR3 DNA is TGTGCCAGCAGTCGACGGGGTGCAGATACGCAGTATTTT. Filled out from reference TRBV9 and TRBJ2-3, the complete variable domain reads DSGVTQTPKHLITATGQRVTLRCSPRSGDLSVYWYQQSLDQGLQFLIQYYNGEERAKGNILERFSAQQFPDLHSELNLSSLELGDSALYFCASSRRGADTQYFGPGTRLTVL.

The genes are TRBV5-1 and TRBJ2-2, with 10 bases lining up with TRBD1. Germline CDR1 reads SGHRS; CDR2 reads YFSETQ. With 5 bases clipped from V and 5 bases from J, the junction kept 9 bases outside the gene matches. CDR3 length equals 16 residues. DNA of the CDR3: TGCGCCAGCAGGGCGCCCGGGACAGGGGTAACCGGGGAGCTGTTTTTT. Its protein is CASRAPGTGVTGELFF.

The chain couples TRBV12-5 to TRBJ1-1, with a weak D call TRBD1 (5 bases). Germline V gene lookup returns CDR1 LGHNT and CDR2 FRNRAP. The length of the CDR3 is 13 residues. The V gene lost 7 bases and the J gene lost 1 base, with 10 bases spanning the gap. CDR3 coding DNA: TGTGCTAGTGCCCTTCAGGGGAACACTGAAGCTTTCTTT. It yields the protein CASALQGNTEAFF.

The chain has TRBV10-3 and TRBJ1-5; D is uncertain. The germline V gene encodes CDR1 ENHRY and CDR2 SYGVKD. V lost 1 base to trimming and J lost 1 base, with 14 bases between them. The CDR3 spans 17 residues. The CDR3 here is CAISEFTGVGSNQPQHF. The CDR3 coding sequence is TGTGCCATCAGTGAGTTTACCGGGGTAGGGAGCAATCAGCCCCAGCATTTT.

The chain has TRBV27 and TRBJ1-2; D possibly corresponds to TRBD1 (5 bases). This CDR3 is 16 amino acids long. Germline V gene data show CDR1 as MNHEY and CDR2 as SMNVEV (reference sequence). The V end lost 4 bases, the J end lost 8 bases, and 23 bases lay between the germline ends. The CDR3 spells CASSYTSGTPTQGYTF. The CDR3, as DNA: TGTGCCAGCAGTTATACGAGCGGGACCCCCACCCAAGGCTACACCTTC.